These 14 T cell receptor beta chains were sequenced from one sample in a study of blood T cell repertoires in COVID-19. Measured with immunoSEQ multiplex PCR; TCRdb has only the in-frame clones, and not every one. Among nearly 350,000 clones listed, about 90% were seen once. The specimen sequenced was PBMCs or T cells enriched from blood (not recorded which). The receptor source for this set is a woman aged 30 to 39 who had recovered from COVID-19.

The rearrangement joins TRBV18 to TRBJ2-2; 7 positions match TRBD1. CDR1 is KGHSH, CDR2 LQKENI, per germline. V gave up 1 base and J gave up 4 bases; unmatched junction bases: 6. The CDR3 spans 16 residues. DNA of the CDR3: TGTGCCAGCTCACCACAGTCCGGGACAGTCACCGGGGAGCTGTTTTTT. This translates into CASSPQSGTVTGELFF.

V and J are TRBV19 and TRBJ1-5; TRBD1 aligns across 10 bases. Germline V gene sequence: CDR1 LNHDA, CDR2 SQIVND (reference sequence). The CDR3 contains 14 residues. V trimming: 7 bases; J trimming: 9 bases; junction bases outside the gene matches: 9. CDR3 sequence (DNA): TGTGCCAGTAACACGGGACAGGGGAGAAGGCCCCAGCATTTT. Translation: CASNTGQGRRPQHF.

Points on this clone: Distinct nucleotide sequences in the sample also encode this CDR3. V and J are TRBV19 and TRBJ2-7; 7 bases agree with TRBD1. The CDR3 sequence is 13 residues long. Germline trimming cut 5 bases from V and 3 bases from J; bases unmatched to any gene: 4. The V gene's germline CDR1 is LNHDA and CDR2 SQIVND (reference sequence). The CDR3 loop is CASSRDSNYEQYF. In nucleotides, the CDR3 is TGTGCCAGTAGTCGGGACAGCAACTACGAGCAGTACTTC.

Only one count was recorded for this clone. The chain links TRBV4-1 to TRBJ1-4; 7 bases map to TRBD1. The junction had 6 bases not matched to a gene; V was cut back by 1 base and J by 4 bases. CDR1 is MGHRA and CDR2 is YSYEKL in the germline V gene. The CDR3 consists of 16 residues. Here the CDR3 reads CASSQGAGGLNEKLFF. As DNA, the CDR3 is TGCGCCAGCAGCCAAGGGGCAGGGGGACTTAATGAAAAACTGTTTTTT.

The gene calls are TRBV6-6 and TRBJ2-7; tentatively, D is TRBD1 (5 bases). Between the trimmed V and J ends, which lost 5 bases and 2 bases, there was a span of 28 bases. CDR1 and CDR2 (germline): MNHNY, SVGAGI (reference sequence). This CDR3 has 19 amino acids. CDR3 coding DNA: TGTGCCAGCAGTCCCTTATCAATAAACAGGAACCCTACCCCCTACGAGCAGTACTTC. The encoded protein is CASSPLSINRNPTPYEQYF.

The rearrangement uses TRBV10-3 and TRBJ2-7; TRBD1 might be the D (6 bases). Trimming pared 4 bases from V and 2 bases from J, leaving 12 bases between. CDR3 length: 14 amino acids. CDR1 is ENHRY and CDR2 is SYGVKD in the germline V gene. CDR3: CAISGQALTYEQYF. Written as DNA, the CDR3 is TGTGCCATCAGTGGACAGGCGTTAACCTACGAGCAGTACTTC.

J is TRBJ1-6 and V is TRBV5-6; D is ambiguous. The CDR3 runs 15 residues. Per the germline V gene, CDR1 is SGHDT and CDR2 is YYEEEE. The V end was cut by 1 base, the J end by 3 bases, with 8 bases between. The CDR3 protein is CASSLTMGYNSPLHF. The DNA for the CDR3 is TGTGCCAGCAGCTTGACTATGGGCTATAATTCACCCCTCCACTTT.

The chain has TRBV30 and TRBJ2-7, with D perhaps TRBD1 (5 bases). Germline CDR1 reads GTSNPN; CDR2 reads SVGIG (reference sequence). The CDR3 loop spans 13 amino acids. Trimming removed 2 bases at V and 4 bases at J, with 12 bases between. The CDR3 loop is CAWSRAGRYEQYF. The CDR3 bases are TGTGCCTGGAGTAGGGCAGGGCGTTACGAGCAGTACTTC. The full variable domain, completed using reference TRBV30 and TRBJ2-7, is SQTIHQWPATLVQPVGSPLSLECTVEGTSNPNLYWYRQAAGRGLQLLFYSVGIGQISSEVPQNLSASRPQDRQFILSSKKLLLSDSGFYLCAWSRAGRYEQYFGPGTRLTVT.

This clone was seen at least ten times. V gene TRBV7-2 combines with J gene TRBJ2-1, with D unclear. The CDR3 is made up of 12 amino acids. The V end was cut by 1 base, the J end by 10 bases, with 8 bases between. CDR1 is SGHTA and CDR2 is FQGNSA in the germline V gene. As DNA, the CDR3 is TGTGCCAGCAGCTTAGGTCCCAGGGAGCAGTTCTTC. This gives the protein CASSLGPREQFF. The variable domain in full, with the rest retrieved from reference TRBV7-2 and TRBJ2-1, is GAGVSQSPSNKVTEKGKDVELRCDPISGHTALYWYRQSLGQGLEFLIYFQGNSAPDKSGLPSDRFSAERTGGSVSTLTIQRTQQEDSAVYLCASSLGPREQFFGPGTRLTVL.

The CDR3 nucleotides are TGTGCCAGCAGCCGGGACAGGGGGTTAGATCGTGGAAAACTGTTTTTT. Its protein is CASSRDRGLDRGKLFF. The chain combines TRBV11-2 with TRBJ1-4; 11 positions agree with TRBD1. This CDR3 comprises 16 residues. Germline V CDR1 and CDR2: SGHAT, FQNNGV. The junction had 12 bases not matched to a gene; V was cut back by 5 bases and J by 10 bases.

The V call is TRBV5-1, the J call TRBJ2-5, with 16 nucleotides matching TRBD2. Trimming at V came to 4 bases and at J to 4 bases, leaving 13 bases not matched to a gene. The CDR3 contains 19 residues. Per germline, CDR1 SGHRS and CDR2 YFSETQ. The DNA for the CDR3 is TGCGCCAGCAGCCGGAGGGGACTAGCGGGGGGGCCCACCCCAGAGACCCAGTACTTC. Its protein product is CASSRRGLAGGPTPETQYF. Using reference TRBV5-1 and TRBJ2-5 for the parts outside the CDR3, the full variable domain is KAGVTQTPRYLIKTRGQQVTLSCSPISGHRSVSWYQQTPGQGLQFLFEYFSETQRNKGNFPGRFSGRQFSNSRSEMNVSTLELGDSALYLCASSRRGLAGGPTPETQYFGPGTRLLVL.

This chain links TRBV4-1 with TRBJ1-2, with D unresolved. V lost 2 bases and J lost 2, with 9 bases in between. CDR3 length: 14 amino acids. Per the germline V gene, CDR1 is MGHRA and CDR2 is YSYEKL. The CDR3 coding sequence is TGCGCCAGCAGCCAACCCCAGGAAAACTATGGCTACACCTTC. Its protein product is CASSQPQENYGYTF.

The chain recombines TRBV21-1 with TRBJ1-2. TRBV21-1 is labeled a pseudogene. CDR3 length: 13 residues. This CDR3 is CASSSELGYGYTF. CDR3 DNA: TGTGCCAGCAGCAGCGAACTAGGCTATGGCTACACCTTC.

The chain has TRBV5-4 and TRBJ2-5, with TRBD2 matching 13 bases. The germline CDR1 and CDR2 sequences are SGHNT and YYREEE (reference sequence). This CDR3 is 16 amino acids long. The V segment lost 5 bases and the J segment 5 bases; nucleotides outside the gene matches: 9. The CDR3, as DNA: TGTGCCAGCAGTCGACTAGCGGGGGGCCTCCAGGAGACCCAGTACTTC. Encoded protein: CASSRLAGGLQETQYF.